This TCR beta chain derives from a study of T cell responses to AZD1222 COVID-19 vaccine. General observations from the study: The span of vaccine-associated CD4 TCRs extended across spike, with dominance at 160-218 and 743-854. Nearly half of spike-specific TCRs reportedly target unmutated variant regions. Most donors were white British and more were female, and clonal diversity was possibly underestimated.

Remarks on this clone: Its cognate antigen is unknown.

Method: immunoSEQ multiplex PCR; TCRdb's copy keeps in-frame clones and lacks some. The sample has approximately 110,000 clones, around 87% seen once. From germline, CDR1 is MNHEY and CDR2 SVGAGI. This CDR3 region has 16 residues. With 2 bases removed from V and 5 bases from J, the gap between germline ends came to 16 bases. This sample comprised peripheral blood, obtained on day 0 of AZD1222 vaccination. The rearrangement links TRBV6-5 to TRBJ2-1; tentatively, D is TRBD1 or TRBD2 (5 bases each). This sequence was found in an adult in good health. The CDR3 DNA reads TGTGCCAGCAGTTACACCCGGGACCCAAATCACAATGAGCAGTTCTTC. Translation gives CASSYTRDPNHNEQFF.